The rows below give T cell receptor beta chains drawn from one sample of a study of T cells in Graves' hyperthyroidism and ophthalmopathy. Each CDR3 protein gets one entry after TCRdb re-called the multiplex PCR reads with MiXCR. The repertoire includes 700,000 to 850,000 distinct CDR3 sequences, around 40% of them detected once, and less than 35% sits in the top ten. Input material: blood. The receptors stem from a woman between 40 and 55 years old with Graves' hyperthyroidism. Both conserved end residues are part of each CDR3. A D gene is named only where the DNA matches it firmly. Clone size is given for some rows only: seen once, a few or many times, or a class if the clone is expanded.

size	D	V	J	DNA	CDR3
-	-	TRBV6-5	TRBJ2-2	TGTGCCAGCAGACCCCAGTACGGGCAGCTGTTTTTT	CASRPQYGQLFF
few	-	TRBV6-4	TRBJ1-6	TGTGCCAGCAGTACTAGCCCGGGACACGCAAGTGGCTCCTATAATTCACCCCTCCACTTT	CASSTSPGHASGSYNSPLHF
-	-	TRBV7-9	TRBJ2-2	TGTGCCAGCAGCACCGAGCGGACGACCGGGGAGCTGTTTTTT	CASSTERTTGELFF
few	-	TRBV12-5	TRBJ1-1	TGTGCTAGTGGTTCTGGAAGCAGGAACACTGAAGCTTTCTTT	CASGSGSRNTEAFF
many	TRBD1	TRBV25-1	TRBJ2-2	TGTGCCAGCAGCCCGGGACAGGGAAGCACCGGGGAGCTGTTTTTT	CASSPGQGSTGELFF
many	TRBD1	TRBV20-1	TRBJ1-5	TGCAGTGCTGGGACAGGGTATGGTCAGCCCCAGCATTTT	CSAGTGYGQPQHF
many	-	TRBV7-6	TRBJ1-3	TGTGCCAGCACGCCGGGACGTAGGAACTCTGGAAACACCATATATTTT	CASTPGRRNSGNTIYF
-	-	TRBV20-1	TRBJ2-6	TGCAGTGCGACCGGACAGCCAGGGGCCAACGTCCTGGCTTTC	CSATGQPGANVLAF
-	TRBD1	TRBV6-1	TRBJ2-2	TGTGCCAGCAGCACGGGGGGGACAGGGGGCATCGGGGAGCTGTTTTTT	CASSTGGTGGIGELFF
many	-	TRBV7-8	TRBJ1-2	TGTGCCAGCAGCTTAGGCACGCGGAACTATGGCTACACCTTC	CASSLGTRNYGYTF
-	-	TRBV25-1	TRBJ1-5	TGTGCCAGCAGTGTACAGGGATCTCAGCCCCAGCATTTT	CASSVQGSQPQHF
-	TRBD1	TRBV20-1	TRBJ1-5	TGCAGTGGTTGGAGTGACAGGGTGCATCAGCCCCAGCATTTT	CSGWSDRVHQPQHF
many	-	TRBV19	TRBJ1-4	TGTGCCAGTAGTATCGGAGGGAGGGGGGATGAAAAACTGTTTTTT	CASSIGGRGDEKLFF
many	-	TRBV10-3	TRBJ1-1	TGTGCCATCACCTCGGGTATGAACACTGAAGCTTTCTTT	CAITSGMNTEAFF
many	-	TRBV10-3	TRBJ1-1	TGTGCCATCAGTGAAGACGGGGACACTGAAGCTTTCTTT	CAISEDGDTEAFF
-	-	TRBV10-3	TRBJ2-1	TGTGCCATCAGGGCGGCCGGGGGACCCTACAATGAGCAGTTCTTC	CAIRAAGGPYNEQFF
many	-	TRBV10-3	TRBJ1-4	TGTGCCATCAGTGATTGGACAGCAGAAAAACTGTTTTTT	CAISDWTAEKLFF
many	TRBD1	TRBV10-3	TRBJ2-7	TGTGCCATCAGTGAGTCTATGTTTTTGGGACAGAGCTCCTACGAGCAGTACTTC	CAISESMFLGQSSYEQYF
-	TRBD1	TRBV7-3	TRBJ2-7	TGTGCCAGCAGCGTAGACCCGGACAGGCCTTCCTACGAGCAGTACTTC	CASSVDPDRPSYEQYF
few	-	TRBV7-2	TRBJ1-5	TGTGCCAGCAGTGAAGCTAGAGTCACCAGATTCTATCAGCCCCAGCATTTT	CASSEARVTRFYQPQHF
-	-	TRBV10-3	TRBJ2-7	TGTGCCATCAGTGTAGAGGCAGGGGAGTACTTC	CAISVEAGEYF
-	TRBD1	TRBV7-9	TRBJ1-2	TGTGCCAGCAGCTGGGGAGGGACAGGGGAAGAGGGCGGCTACACCTTC	CASSWGGTGEEGGYTF
-	-	TRBV7-2	TRBJ1-2	TGTGCCGGCAGCTCAGACGGAAACTATGGCTACACCTTC	CAGSSDGNYGYTF
many	TRBD1	TRBV7-2	TRBJ1-3	TGTGCCAGCAGCTTAGACAGGGGAGGAAACACCATATATTTT	CASSLDRGGNTIYF
-	-	TRBV3-1	TRBJ1-5	TGTGCCAGCAACCTACAGGTAGGAGATCAGCCCCAGCATTTT	CASNLQVGDQPQHF
many	TRBD1	TRBV7-2	TRBJ2-7	TGTGCCAGCAGCGGACTTAAGACAGGGTCTTGGTACGAGCAGTACTTC	CASSGLKTGSWYEQYF
-	-	TRBV6-1	TRBJ1-2	TGTGCCAGCATTCCCTCCGAGTCGTGGAACTATGGCTACACCTTC	CASIPSESWNYGYTF
many	TRBD1	TRBV2	TRBJ1-1	TGTGCCAGCCACAGGGGCGGCACTGAAGCTTTCTTT	CASHRGGTEAFF
once	-	TRBV4-1	TRBJ1-6	TGCGCCAGCAGCCATGACTGGGACCGCGGGTATTCACCCCTCCACTTT	CASSHDWDRGYSPLHF
many	TRBD1	TRBV19	TRBJ1-1	TGTGCCAGTAGTATCGGACAGGGTACCTCTGAAGCTTTCTTT	CASSIGQGTSEAFF
-	-	TRBV29-1	TRBJ1-3	TGCAGCGTTGTGGAGGGACGCTCTGGAAACACCATATATTTT	CSVVEGRSGNTIYF
many	-	TRBV29-1	TRBJ1-1	TGCAGCGTTAGCAGGGGTTTCACTGAAGCTTTCTTT	CSVSRGFTEAFF
few	-	TRBV5-4	TRBJ1-4	TGTGCCAGCAGCTCAGGGCTGGACAAGTCTAATGAAAAACTGTTTTTT	CASSSGLDKSNEKLFF
-	-	TRBV20-1	TRBJ2-3	TGCAGTGCGCGGCCCCGAGGGAAAGATACGCAGTATTTT	CSARPRGKDTQYF
-	-	TRBV10-3	TRBJ2-2	TGTGCCATCAGTGTGACAGGGGAGCTGTTTTTT	CAISVTGELFF
-	-	TRBV20-1	TRBJ2-3	TGCAGTGCAGGAGGGGCTGCAGATACGCAGTATTTT	CSAGGAADTQYF
-	-	TRBV3-1	TRBJ2-5	TGTGCCAGCAGCCAAGGCAGGGCAGAGACCCAGTACTTC	CASSQGRAETQYF
many	-	TRBV7-9	TRBJ2-7	TGTGCCAGCGCGCTGGGCACCTCCTACGAGCAGTACTTC	CASALGTSYEQYF
few	TRBD2	TRBV7-9	TRBJ2-1	TGTGCCAGCAGCTCAAGAGCGGGAGCCCATGAGCAGTTCTTC	CASSSRAGAHEQFF
many	-	TRBV5-6	TRBJ1-5	TGTGCCAGCAGCTTGGGGGGACACAATCAGCCCCAGCATTTT	CASSLGGHNQPQHF
many	-	TRBV20-1	TRBJ1-1	TGCAGTGCTAGGTTACCCCGAAGTATGAACACTGAAGCTTTCTTT	CSARLPRSMNTEAFF
-	TRBD2	TRBV9	TRBJ2-1	TGTGCCAGCAGCTTGGAACTAGCGGGAGGAAAGGCTGAGCAGTTCTTC	CASSLELAGGKAEQFF
few	TRBD1	TRBV2	TRBJ2-7	TGTGCCAGCATCAAGGACAGGGGCCGCGAGCAGTACTTC	CASIKDRGREQYF
many	TRBD2	TRBV9	TRBJ2-7	TGTGCCAGCAGCGGTAGCGGGGGGACCTACGAGCAGTACTTC	CASSGSGGTYEQYF
many	-	TRBV4-3	TRBJ1-6	TGCGCCAGCAGCCAATACCAGCCCGCGCCATTCCCCCTCCACTTT	CASSQYQPAPFPLHF
many	TRBD1	TRBV7-9	TRBJ2-7	TGTGCCAGCAGCTTAGACAGGGGGCCTTACGAGCAGTACTTC	CASSLDRGPYEQYF
-	-	TRBV7-9	TRBJ2-1	TGTGCCAGCAACCCGAGCGGGTACAATGAGCAGTTCTTC	CASNPSGYNEQFF
-	-	TRBV12-3/TRBV12-4	TRBJ2-7	TGTGCCAGCAGCCAAGATCTCGCACAGTCCTACGAGCAGTACTTC	CASSQDLAQSYEQYF
-	-	TRBV25-1	TRBJ1-2	TGTGCCAGCACCTCAATGGCGGGTCGCGGCTACACCTTC	CASTSMAGRGYTF
-	-	TRBV10-3	TRBJ1-2	TGTGCCATCAGTGAGTCGACACAGGAGGGCTATGGCTACACCTTC	CAISESTQEGYGYTF
-	-	TRBV19	TRBJ1-1	TGTGCCAGTCAATCGCGGGTTATCACTGAAGCTTTCTTT	CASQSRVITEAFF
-	TRBD1	TRBV18	TRBJ1-2	TGTGCCAGCTCACCACAGGGGGCGCTTCGTTACGGCTACACCTTC	CASSPQGALRYGYTF
-	-	TRBV2	TRBJ2-5	TGTGCCAGCAGTTTTGAAGTGCCGGGGGCAGAGACCCAGTACTTC	CASSFEVPGAETQYF
few	-	TRBV5-1	TRBJ1-1	TGCGCCAGCAGCCAGATAGGGGCCTTTGAAGCTTTCTTT	CASSQIGAFEAFF
-	-	TRBV25-1	TRBJ1-2	TGTGCCACTACTACCGGACGTTCGGGGGGCTACACCTTC	CATTTGRSGGYTF